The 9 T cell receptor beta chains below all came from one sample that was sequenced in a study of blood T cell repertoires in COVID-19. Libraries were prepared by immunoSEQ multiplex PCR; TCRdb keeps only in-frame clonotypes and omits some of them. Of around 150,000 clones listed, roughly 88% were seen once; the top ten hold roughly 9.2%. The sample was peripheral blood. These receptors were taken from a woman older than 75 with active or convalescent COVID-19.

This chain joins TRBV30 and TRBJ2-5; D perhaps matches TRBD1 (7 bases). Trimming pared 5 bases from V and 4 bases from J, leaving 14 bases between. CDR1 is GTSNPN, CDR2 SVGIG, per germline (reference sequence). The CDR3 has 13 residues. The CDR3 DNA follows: TGTGCCTGGTATAGGCAGGGGGGAGAGACCCAGTACTTC. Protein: CAWYRQGGETQYF. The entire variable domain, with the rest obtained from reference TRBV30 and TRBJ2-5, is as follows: SQTIHQWPATLVQPVGSPLSLECTVEGTSNPNLYWYRQAAGRGLQLLFYSVGIGQISSEVPQNLSASRPQDRQFILSSKKLLLSDSGFYLCAWYRQGGETQYFGPGTRLLVL.

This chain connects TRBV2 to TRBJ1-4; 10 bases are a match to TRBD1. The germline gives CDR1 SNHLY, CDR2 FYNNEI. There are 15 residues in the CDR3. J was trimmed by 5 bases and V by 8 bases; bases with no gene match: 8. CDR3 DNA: TGTGCCAGCCGGGGAGGGGACAGGGGAAATGAAAAACTGTTTTTT. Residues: CASRGGDRGNEKLFF.

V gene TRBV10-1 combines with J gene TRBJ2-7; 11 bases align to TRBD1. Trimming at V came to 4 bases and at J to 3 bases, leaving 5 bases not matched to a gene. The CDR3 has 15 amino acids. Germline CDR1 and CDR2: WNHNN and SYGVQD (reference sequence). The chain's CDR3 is CASSGGQGADYEQYF. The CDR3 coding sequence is TGCGCCAGCAGTGGAGGACAGGGGGCCGACTACGAGCAGTACTTC.

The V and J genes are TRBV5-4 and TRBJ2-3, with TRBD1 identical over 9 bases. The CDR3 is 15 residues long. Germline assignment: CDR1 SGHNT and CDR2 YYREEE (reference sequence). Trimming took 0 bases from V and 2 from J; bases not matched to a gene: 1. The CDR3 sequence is CASSLGQGDTDTQYF. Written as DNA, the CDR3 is TGTGCCAGCAGCTTGGGACAGGGGGACACAGATACGCAGTATTTT.

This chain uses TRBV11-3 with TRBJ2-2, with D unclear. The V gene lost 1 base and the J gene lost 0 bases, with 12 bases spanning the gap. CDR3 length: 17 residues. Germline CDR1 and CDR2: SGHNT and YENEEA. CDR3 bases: TGTGCCAGCAGCTTAGGGGCGCAGGCCGCGAACACCGGGGAGCTGTTTTTT. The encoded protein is CASSLGAQAANTGELFF.

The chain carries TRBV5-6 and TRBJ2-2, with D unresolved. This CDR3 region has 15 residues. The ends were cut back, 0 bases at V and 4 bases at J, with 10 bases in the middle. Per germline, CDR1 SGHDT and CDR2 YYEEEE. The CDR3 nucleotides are TGTGCCAGCAGCTTGGGTGGCACAAGCACCGGGGAGCTGTTTTTT. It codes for CASSLGGTSTGELFF.

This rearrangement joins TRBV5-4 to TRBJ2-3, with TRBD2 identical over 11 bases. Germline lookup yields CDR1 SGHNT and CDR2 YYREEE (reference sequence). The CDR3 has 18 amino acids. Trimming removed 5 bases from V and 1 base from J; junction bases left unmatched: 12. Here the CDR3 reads CASRLTSGSAAGTDTQYF. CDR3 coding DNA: TGTGCCAGCAGACTTACTAGCGGGAGTGCAGCGGGCACAGATACGCAGTATTTT. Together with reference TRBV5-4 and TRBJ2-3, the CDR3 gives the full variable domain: ETGVTQSPTHLIKTRGQQVTLRCSSQSGHNTVSWYQQALGQGPQFIFQYYREEENGRGNFPPRFSGLQFPNYSSELNVNALELDDSALYLCASRLTSGSAAGTDTQYFGPGTRLTVL.

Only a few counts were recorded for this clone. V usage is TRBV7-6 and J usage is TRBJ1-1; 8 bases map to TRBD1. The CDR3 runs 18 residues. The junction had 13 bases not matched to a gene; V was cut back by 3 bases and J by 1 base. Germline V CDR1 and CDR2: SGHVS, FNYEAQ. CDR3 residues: CASSLVGQGARGNTEAFF. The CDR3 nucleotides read TGTGCCAGCAGCTTGGTCGGGCAGGGGGCGCGGGGGAACACTGAAGCTTTCTTT.

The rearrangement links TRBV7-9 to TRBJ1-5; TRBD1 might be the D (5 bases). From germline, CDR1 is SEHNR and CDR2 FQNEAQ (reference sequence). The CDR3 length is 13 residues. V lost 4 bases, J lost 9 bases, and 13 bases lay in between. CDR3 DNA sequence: TGTGCCAGCAGCTCCGACAGCCTGACGCCCCAGCATTTT. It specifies CASSSDSLTPQHF. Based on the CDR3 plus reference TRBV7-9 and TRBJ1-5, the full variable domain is DTGVSQNPRHKITKRGQNVTFRCDPISEHNRLYWYRQTLGQGPEFLTYFQNEAQLEKSRLLSDRFSAERPKGSFSTLEIQRTEQGDSAMYLCASSSDSLTPQHFGDGTRLSIL.